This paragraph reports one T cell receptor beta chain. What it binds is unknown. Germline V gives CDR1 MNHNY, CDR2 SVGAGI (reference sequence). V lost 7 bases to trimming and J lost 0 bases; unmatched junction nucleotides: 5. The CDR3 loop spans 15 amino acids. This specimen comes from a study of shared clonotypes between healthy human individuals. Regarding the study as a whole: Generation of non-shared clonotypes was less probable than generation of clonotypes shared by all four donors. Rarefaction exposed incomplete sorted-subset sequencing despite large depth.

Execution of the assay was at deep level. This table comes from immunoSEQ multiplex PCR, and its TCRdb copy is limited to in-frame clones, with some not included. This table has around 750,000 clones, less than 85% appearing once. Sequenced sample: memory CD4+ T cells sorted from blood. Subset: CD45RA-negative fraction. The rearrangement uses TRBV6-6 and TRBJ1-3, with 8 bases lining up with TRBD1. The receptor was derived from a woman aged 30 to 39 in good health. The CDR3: CASTQTGDSGNTIYF. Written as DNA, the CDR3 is TGTGCCAGCACCCAGACAGGGGACTCTGGAAACACCATATATTTT.